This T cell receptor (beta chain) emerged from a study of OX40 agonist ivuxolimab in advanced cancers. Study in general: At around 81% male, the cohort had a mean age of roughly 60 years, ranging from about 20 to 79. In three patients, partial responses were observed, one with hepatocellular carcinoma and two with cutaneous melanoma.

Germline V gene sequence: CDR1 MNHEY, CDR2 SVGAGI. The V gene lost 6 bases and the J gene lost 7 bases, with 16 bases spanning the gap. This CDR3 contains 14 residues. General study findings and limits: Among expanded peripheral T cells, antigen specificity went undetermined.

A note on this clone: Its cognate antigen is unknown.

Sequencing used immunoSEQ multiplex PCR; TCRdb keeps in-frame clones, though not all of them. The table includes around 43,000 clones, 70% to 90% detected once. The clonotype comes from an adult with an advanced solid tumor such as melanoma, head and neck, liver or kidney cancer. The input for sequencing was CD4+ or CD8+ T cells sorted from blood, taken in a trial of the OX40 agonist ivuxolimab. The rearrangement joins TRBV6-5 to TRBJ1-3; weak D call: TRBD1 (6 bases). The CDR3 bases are TGTGCCAGCAGCCCCGACCAGGGGAGGAACACCATATATTTT. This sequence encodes CASSPDQGRNTIYF.